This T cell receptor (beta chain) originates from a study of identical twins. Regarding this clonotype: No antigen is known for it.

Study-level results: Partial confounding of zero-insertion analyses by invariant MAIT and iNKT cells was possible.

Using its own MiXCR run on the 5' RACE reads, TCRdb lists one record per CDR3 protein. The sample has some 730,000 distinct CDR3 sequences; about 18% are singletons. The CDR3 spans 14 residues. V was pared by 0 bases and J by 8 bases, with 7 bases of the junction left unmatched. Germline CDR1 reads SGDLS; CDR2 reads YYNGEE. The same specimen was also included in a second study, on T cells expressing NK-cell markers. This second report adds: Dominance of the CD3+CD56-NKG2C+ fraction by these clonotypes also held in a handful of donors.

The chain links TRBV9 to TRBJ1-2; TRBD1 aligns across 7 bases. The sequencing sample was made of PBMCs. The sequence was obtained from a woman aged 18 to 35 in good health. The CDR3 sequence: CASSVARDSEGYTF. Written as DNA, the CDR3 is TGTGCCAGCAGCGTAGCTCGGGACAGTGAAGGCTACACCTTC. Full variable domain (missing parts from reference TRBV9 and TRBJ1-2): DSGVTQTPKHLITATGQRVTLRCSPRSGDLSVYWYQQSLDQGLQFLIQYYNGEERAKGNILERFSAQQFPDLHSELNLSSLELGDSALYFCASSVARDSEGYTFGSGTRLTVV.